A selection of T cell receptor beta chains follows, all from one sample in a study of cytomegalovirus exposure and HLA in healthy donors. Data came from immunoSEQ multiplex PCR; TCRdb stores just in-frame clones and leaves some out. Among roughly 100,000 clones listed, 66% were seen once. Sequencing was carried out using PBMCs. The source of these receptors is a woman between 45 and 65 years old in good health and CMV-seronegative. CDR3s include the opening cysteine and the closing phenylalanine or tryptophan. The order of the fields is D gene, J gene, clone size, V gene, CDR3 DNA, CDR3 protein. The D gene is left open where the match is weak. Rows give clone size only sometimes, using once, few, many, or a class for an expanded clone.

d_gene: TRBD1
j_gene: TRBJ2-6
abundance: -
v_gene: TRBV7-3
CDR3nt: TGTGCCAGCAGCTTCAGGACAGGGGGCTCTGGGGCCAACGTCCTGACTTTC
CDR3aa: CASSFRTGGSGANVLTF

d_gene: TRBD2
j_gene: TRBJ2-7
abundance: few
v_gene: TRBV4-1
CDR3nt: TGCGCCAGCAGCCAAGTCAAACTAGCGGGAGGAAAGAGCTCCTACGAGCAGTACTTC
CDR3aa: CASSQVKLAGGKSSYEQYF

d_gene: TRBD2
j_gene: TRBJ2-1
abundance: -
v_gene: TRBV2
CDR3nt: TGTGCCAGCCAGCGGGGGGAAAACAATGAGCAGTTCTTC
CDR3aa: CASQRGENNEQFF

d_gene: TRBD1
j_gene: TRBJ2-5
abundance: -
v_gene: TRBV4-1
CDR3nt: TGCGCCAGCAGCCAAGGAGGGACAGTATACCAAGAGACCCAGTACTTC
CDR3aa: CASSQGGTVYQETQYF

d_gene: -
j_gene: TRBJ2-5
abundance: -
v_gene: TRBV5-4
CDR3nt: TGTGCCAGCAGCTTGGACAGGCTCCAAGAGACCCAGTACTTC
CDR3aa: CASSLDRLQETQYF

d_gene: TRBD2
j_gene: TRBJ2-7
abundance: -
v_gene: TRBV4-3
CDR3nt: TGCGCCAGCAGCCAAGGACTAGCGGGATCCTACGAGCAGTACTTC
CDR3aa: CASSQGLAGSYEQYF

d_gene: -
j_gene: TRBJ2-7
abundance: -
v_gene: TRBV5-4
CDR3nt: TGTGCCAGCAGCTTGGTTAGCTCCTACGAGCAGTACTTC
CDR3aa: CASSLVSSYEQYF

d_gene: TRBD1
j_gene: TRBJ1-1
abundance: -
v_gene: TRBV7-9
CDR3nt: TGTGCCAGCATCAGACAGGGGGGCTTGAACACTGAAGCTTTCTTT
CDR3aa: CASIRQGGLNTEAFF

d_gene: TRBD2
j_gene: TRBJ2-5
abundance: once
v_gene: TRBV5-6
CDR3nt: TGTGCCAGCAGCTCGGGACTAGCGGGACAAGAGACCCAGTACTTC
CDR3aa: CASSSGLAGQETQYF

d_gene: -
j_gene: TRBJ1-5
abundance: -
v_gene: TRBV6-5
CDR3nt: TGTGCCAGCAGGGGCAGGGGCCCCAATCAGCCCCAGCATTTT
CDR3aa: CASRGRGPNQPQHF

d_gene: -
j_gene: TRBJ2-1
abundance: -
v_gene: TRBV6-4
CDR3nt: TGTGCCAGCCTGGGACTGGAGTTCTTC
CDR3aa: CASLGLEFF

d_gene: -
j_gene: TRBJ1-1
abundance: -
v_gene: TRBV2
CDR3nt: TGTGCCACCATACCCGGGGTAGGCACTGAAGCTTTCTTT
CDR3aa: CATIPGVGTEAFF

d_gene: -
j_gene: TRBJ1-2
abundance: -
v_gene: TRBV6-6
CDR3nt: TGTGCCAGCAGTTACCCGCAGGGGCAGGAGGACTATGGCTACACCTTC
CDR3aa: CASSYPQGQEDYGYTF

d_gene: -
j_gene: TRBJ2-7
abundance: few
v_gene: TRBV20-1
CDR3nt: TGCAGCTTTATGACGGGAGATGAGCAGTACTTC
CDR3aa: CSFMTGDEQYF

d_gene: -
j_gene: TRBJ2-7
abundance: -
v_gene: TRBV5-3
CDR3nt: TGTGCCAGAAGCTTGCGAACCACAGTCCGCCACGAGCAGTACTTC
CDR3aa: CARSLRTTVRHEQYF

d_gene: -
j_gene: TRBJ1-1
abundance: once
v_gene: TRBV7-3
CDR3nt: TGTGCCAGCAGCTTAACTTTCGGTTACGAAACTGAAGCTTTCTTT
CDR3aa: CASSLTFGYETEAFF

d_gene: -
j_gene: TRBJ1-2
abundance: -
v_gene: TRBV25-1
CDR3nt: TGTGCCAGCAGTTTACAGGATTTCTATGGCTACACCTTC
CDR3aa: CASSLQDFYGYTF

d_gene: TRBD1
j_gene: TRBJ1-6
abundance: once
v_gene: TRBV7-8
CDR3nt: TGTGCCAGCAGACCCCACAGGGGGCTGGATAATTCACCCCTCCACTTT
CDR3aa: CASRPHRGLDNSPLHF

d_gene: -
j_gene: TRBJ2-5
abundance: -
v_gene: TRBV11-2
CDR3nt: TGTGCCAGCAGCTTGTACACGCAAGAGACCCAGTACTTC
CDR3aa: CASSLYTQETQYF

d_gene: TRBD2
j_gene: TRBJ2-7
abundance: few
v_gene: TRBV6-1
CDR3nt: TGTGCCAGCAGTGATCGAGCGGGAGGGGGTTCCTACGAGCAGTACTTC
CDR3aa: CASSDRAGGGSYEQYF

d_gene: TRBD1
j_gene: TRBJ1-5
abundance: -
v_gene: TRBV5-1
CDR3nt: TGCGCCAGCAGCTTGGATCAGGGGGTTGGTCAGCCCCAGCATTTT
CDR3aa: CASSLDQGVGQPQHF

d_gene: -
j_gene: TRBJ2-7
abundance: -
v_gene: TRBV7-9
CDR3nt: TGTGCCAGCAGCCGCCAGGACGGACTTCACGAGCAGTACTTC
CDR3aa: CASSRQDGLHEQYF

d_gene: -
j_gene: TRBJ2-5
abundance: few
v_gene: TRBV5-1
CDR3nt: TGCGCCAGCAGCTTGGCCGTGGAGACCCAGTACTTC
CDR3aa: CASSLAVETQYF

d_gene: -
j_gene: TRBJ1-1
abundance: few
v_gene: TRBV5-1
CDR3nt: TGCGCCAGCAGCTTGGGCGTCCTAATGAACACTGAAGCTTTCTTT
CDR3aa: CASSLGVLMNTEAFF

d_gene: -
j_gene: TRBJ1-5
abundance: -
v_gene: TRBV19
CDR3nt: TGTGCCAGTAGTACAGAGTATAGCAATCAGCCCCAGCATTTT
CDR3aa: CASSTEYSNQPQHF

d_gene: -
j_gene: TRBJ2-6
abundance: few
v_gene: TRBV7-2
CDR3nt: TGTGCCAGCAGCCTCCAGGGTCACTCTGGGGCCAACGTCCTGACTTTC
CDR3aa: CASSLQGHSGANVLTF

d_gene: -
j_gene: TRBJ2-7
abundance: -
v_gene: TRBV18
CDR3nt: TGTGCCAGCTCACCAAATTACAGCACTGAGCAGTACTTC
CDR3aa: CASSPNYSTEQYF

d_gene: TRBD1
j_gene: TRBJ2-7
abundance: -
v_gene: TRBV5-1
CDR3nt: TGCGCCAGCAGCTTGGAGCCGGGACAGGGATACGAGCAGTACTTC
CDR3aa: CASSLEPGQGYEQYF

d_gene: TRBD2
j_gene: TRBJ2-2
abundance: -
v_gene: TRBV7-2
CDR3nt: TGTGCCAGCAGATTAGGTGGGACTAGCGGTCAAAGCGGGGAGCTGTTTTTT
CDR3aa: CASRLGGTSGQSGELFF

d_gene: TRBD1
j_gene: TRBJ1-2
abundance: once
v_gene: TRBV2
CDR3nt: TGTGCCAGCAGTGTGAGGAGACAGGGGTACGGCTACACCTTC
CDR3aa: CASSVRRQGYGYTF

d_gene: TRBD2
j_gene: TRBJ2-3
abundance: once
v_gene: TRBV7-2
CDR3nt: TGTGCCAGCAGCTTCGTAGCGGGAGAGGGAGATACGCAGTATTTT
CDR3aa: CASSFVAGEGDTQYF

d_gene: TRBD2
j_gene: TRBJ2-5
abundance: few
v_gene: TRBV7-2
CDR3nt: TGTGCCAGCAGCGGAGGACTAGCGGGGGGGCAGGAGACCCAGTACTTC
CDR3aa: CASSGGLAGGQETQYF

d_gene: -
j_gene: TRBJ1-5
abundance: -
v_gene: TRBV4-1
CDR3nt: TGCGCCAGCAGCCAAGAACAGAACAATCAGCCCCAGCATTTT
CDR3aa: CASSQEQNNQPQHF

d_gene: -
j_gene: TRBJ2-7
abundance: -
v_gene: TRBV6-5
CDR3nt: TGTGCCAGCAGACAGCTCTACGAGCAGTACTTC
CDR3aa: CASRQLYEQYF

d_gene: -
j_gene: TRBJ2-7
abundance: -
v_gene: TRBV7-8
CDR3nt: TGTGCCAGCAGCCTAAAGGGGGACCCCTCCTCCGAGCAGTACTTC
CDR3aa: CASSLKGDPSSEQYF

d_gene: -
j_gene: TRBJ2-1
abundance: -
v_gene: TRBV27
CDR3nt: TGTGCCAGCATCCCCTACGCTAGCTCCTACAATGAGCAGTTCTTC
CDR3aa: CASIPYASSYNEQFF

d_gene: TRBD2
j_gene: TRBJ2-2
abundance: few
v_gene: TRBV7-2
CDR3nt: TGTGCCAGCAGCTTAGGTGGGCGGGGGGGCCCTGGGGAGCTGTTTTTT
CDR3aa: CASSLGGRGGPGELFF

d_gene: TRBD1
j_gene: TRBJ1-2
abundance: -
v_gene: TRBV19
CDR3nt: TGTGCCAGTAGACGCCACGGACAGGGCGACTATGGCTACACCTTC
CDR3aa: CASRRHGQGDYGYTF

d_gene: TRBD1
j_gene: TRBJ2-7
abundance: -
v_gene: TRBV27
CDR3nt: TGTGCCAGCAGTTCCCGCACAGGGGCTCATGAGCAGTACTTC
CDR3aa: CASSSRTGAHEQYF

d_gene: TRBD1
j_gene: TRBJ2-6
abundance: few
v_gene: TRBV28
CDR3nt: TGTGCCAGTCAACAGGGGGGAGGCTCTGGGGCCAACGTCCTGACTTTC
CDR3aa: CASQQGGGSGANVLTF

d_gene: TRBD1
j_gene: TRBJ2-5
abundance: -
v_gene: TRBV18
CDR3nt: TGTGCCAGCTCACAAACCGTGACAGGGGGCTTAGAGACCCAGTACTTC
CDR3aa: CASSQTVTGGLETQYF

d_gene: TRBD1
j_gene: TRBJ1-2
abundance: -
v_gene: TRBV7-9
CDR3nt: TGTGCCAGCAACCGACAGGGGGTGGGGTATGGCTACACCTTC
CDR3aa: CASNRQGVGYGYTF

d_gene: -
j_gene: TRBJ1-1
abundance: -
v_gene: TRBV6-5
CDR3nt: TGTGCCAGCAGTTATCAGGGAGGCTCGACTGAAGCTTTCTTT
CDR3aa: CASSYQGGSTEAFF

d_gene: -
j_gene: TRBJ2-7
abundance: -
v_gene: TRBV11-2
CDR3nt: TGTGCCAGCAGCTTAGAGGTGCGGAGCTCCTACGAGCAGTACTTC
CDR3aa: CASSLEVRSSYEQYF

d_gene: TRBD2
j_gene: TRBJ2-1
abundance: -
v_gene: TRBV10-3
CDR3nt: TGTGCCACGGCCGGGACTAGCGACAACAATGAGCAGTTCTTC
CDR3aa: CATAGTSDNNEQFF

d_gene: -
j_gene: TRBJ1-3
abundance: -
v_gene: TRBV6-1
CDR3nt: TGTGCCGGCGACAATGGGGCCGGAAACACCATATATTTT
CDR3aa: CAGDNGAGNTIYF

d_gene: -
j_gene: TRBJ1-5
abundance: -
v_gene: TRBV30
CDR3nt: TGTGCCTGGAGGGGGGCCGGGAATCAGCCCCAGCATTTT
CDR3aa: CAWRGAGNQPQHF

d_gene: TRBD2
j_gene: TRBJ2-1
abundance: -
v_gene: TRBV18
CDR3nt: TGTGCCGGATCTAGCGGGAGGTACAATGAGCAGTTCTTC
CDR3aa: CAGSSGRYNEQFF

d_gene: -
j_gene: TRBJ1-3
abundance: -
v_gene: TRBV11-2
CDR3nt: TGTGCCAGCAGCACACCAGGGTATCGGGGAAACACCATATATTTT
CDR3aa: CASSTPGYRGNTIYF

d_gene: -
j_gene: TRBJ2-7
abundance: -
v_gene: TRBV29-1
CDR3nt: TGCAGCGTCAAGATCAGCGGGCCCTACGAGCAGTACTTC
CDR3aa: CSVKISGPYEQYF

d_gene: -
j_gene: TRBJ2-5
abundance: -
v_gene: TRBV10-2
CDR3nt: TGCGCCAGCAGGGATCTAGCGAGAGAGACCCAGTACTTC
CDR3aa: CASRDLARETQYF

d_gene: TRBD2
j_gene: TRBJ2-3
abundance: -
v_gene: TRBV7-2
CDR3nt: TGTGCCAGCAGCTCAGCCGCCGGGACTAGCGGGGATACGCAGTATTTT
CDR3aa: CASSSAAGTSGDTQYF

d_gene: TRBD1
j_gene: TRBJ2-1
abundance: -
v_gene: TRBV7-8
CDR3nt: TGTGCCAGCAGCCGGAGACAGGGAAGGGGTGAGCAGTTCTTC
CDR3aa: CASSRRQGRGEQFF

d_gene: -
j_gene: TRBJ2-5
abundance: few
v_gene: TRBV7-2
CDR3nt: TGTGCCAGCAGCCTGAGGACAGCCCAAGAGACCCAGTACTTC
CDR3aa: CASSLRTAQETQYF

d_gene: TRBD2
j_gene: TRBJ2-3
abundance: -
v_gene: TRBV11-2
CDR3nt: TGTGCCAGCAGCTACGAACCCGGACTAGCGGGAGCGGTAGATACGCAGTATTTT
CDR3aa: CASSYEPGLAGAVDTQYF

d_gene: -
j_gene: TRBJ1-3
abundance: -
v_gene: TRBV5-1
CDR3nt: TGCGCCAGCAGCTTCGGGGATTCTGGAAACACCATATATTTT
CDR3aa: CASSFGDSGNTIYF

d_gene: -
j_gene: TRBJ2-3
abundance: -
v_gene: TRBV5-1
CDR3nt: TGCGCCAGCAGCCCAGACAGTGGCACAGATACGCAGTATTTT
CDR3aa: CASSPDSGTDTQYF